Below are 30 T cell receptor beta chains sequenced from a single sample in a study of control samples from healthy donors and cancer patients. Assay used: immunoSEQ multiplex PCR; TCRdb lists only in-frame clones, some missing. The sample holds nearly 200,000 clones, about 90% seen once. The sample taken for sequencing was blood. All receptors come from a man aged 25 to 40 in good health.

DNA for the CDR3: TGTGCCAGCACCGGGACACAGAGGGAGCAGTACTTC. This gives the protein CASTGTQREQYF. The V gene is TRBV2, the J gene TRBJ2-7; TRBD1 might be the D (6 bases). Trimming took 7 bases from V and 7 from J, leaving 14 bases between them. Germline V CDR1 and CDR2: SNHLY, FYNNEI. This CDR3 spans 12 amino acids.

This chain links TRBV2 with TRBJ2-1, with TRBD1 as a possible D gene (5 bases). The CDR3 runs to 12 residues. Trimming took off 6 bases at V and 8 bases at J, with 11 bases between the two ends. CDR1 SNHLY and CDR2 FYNNEI come from the germline V gene. This chain's CDR3 is CASRQGVDEQFF. The CDR3 nucleotides are TGTGCCAGCAGGCAGGGCGTTGATGAGCAGTTCTTC.

The chain joins TRBV6-2 or TRBV6-3 to TRBJ2-1; the D gene is possibly TRBD2 (6 bases). Trimming removed 4 bases at V and 3 bases at J, with 13 bases between. Germline CDR1 MNHEY, CDR2 SVGEGT. The CDR3 spans 15 residues. This CDR3 is CASSFRLGIYNEQFF. CDR3 in DNA: TGTGCCAGCAGTTTTCGACTAGGGATCTACAATGAGCAGTTCTTC.

The chain has TRBV7-9 and TRBJ2-2, with D possibly matching TRBD1 (6 bases). CDR1 and CDR2 (germline): SEHNR, FQNEAQ (reference sequence). The CDR3 sequence is 16 residues long. Trimming left V 5 bases short and J 3 bases short, with 16 bases between. CDR3 DNA: TGTGCCAGCAGCCCCCACAGGGCCCGGGACACCGGGGAGCTGTTTTTT. Protein product: CASSPHRARDTGELFF.

The gene calls are TRBV5-6 and TRBJ2-7; the D is unclear. The V gene's germline CDR1 is SGHDT and CDR2 YYEEEE. V was shortened by 4 bases and J by 3 bases, with 20 bases between the two germline ends. This CDR3 contains 16 residues. CDR3 loop: CASSPTRKAADYEQYF. CDR3 nucleotide sequence: TGTGCCAGCAGCCCGACTCGAAAGGCGGCTGACTACGAGCAGTACTTC.

The rearrangement uses TRBV30 and TRBJ1-5, with D possibly matching TRBD1 (5 bases). CDR3 length equals 13 residues. The V and J ends lost 2 bases and 4 bases respectively, with 9 bases between them. Looked up from germline, CDR1 is GTSNPN and CDR2 is SVGIG (reference sequence). DNA of the CDR3: TGTGCCTGGAGTAAGGACATAAATCAGCCCCAGCATTTT. The encoded protein is CAWSKDINQPQHF.

J is TRBJ2-1 and V is TRBV5-1; D is perhaps TRBD1 (6 bases). V shed 4 bases and J shed 5 bases, with 31 bases lying between them. CDR1 SGHRS and CDR2 YFSETQ come from the germline V gene. This CDR3 has 20 amino acids. CDR3 sequence: CASSPMGAGAGSGLDNEQFF. CDR3 nucleotide sequence: TGCGCCAGCAGCCCTATGGGGGCAGGGGCCGGCTCCGGGCTCGACAATGAGCAGTTCTTC.

The chain recombines TRBV3-1 (or the pseudogene TRBV3-2) with TRBJ2-1; either TRBD1 or TRBD2 may fit D (5 bases each). CDR3 length equals 14 residues. The V end lost 0 bases, the J end lost 10 bases, and 13 bases lay between the germline ends. Germline loops: CDR1 LGHDT, CDR2 YNNKEL (reference sequence). This CDR3 is CASSQDFGTEEQFF. Here the CDR3 DNA reads TGTGCCAGCAGCCAAGACTTCGGGACGGAAGAGCAGTTCTTC.

The chain combines TRBV29-1 with TRBJ1-2; possible D gene TRBD1, 5 bases. CDR3 length equals 13 residues. The germline CDR1 and CDR2 sequences are SQVTM and ANQGSEA. V was shortened by 4 bases and J by 3 bases, with 12 bases between the two germline ends. CDR3 in amino acids: CSVVEGIDYGYTF. Written as DNA, the CDR3 is TGCAGCGTTGTAGAGGGGATCGACTATGGCTACACCTTC.

The chain employs TRBV10-2 and TRBJ1-1; no clear D gene. The CDR3 contains 13 residues. The germline CDR1 and CDR2 sequences are WSHSY and SAAADI. V lost 1 base to trimming and J lost 6 bases, with 9 bases between them. DNA for the CDR3: TGCGCCAGCAGTGAGTTACAGTTTGCTGAAGCTTTCTTT. Protein: CASSELQFAEAFF.

This clone showed up just once. The chain's CDR3 is CASSRGQGGGSGANVLTF. DNA for the CDR3: TGTGCCAGCAGCCGGGGACAGGGTGGGGGCTCTGGGGCCAACGTCCTGACTTTC. V gene TRBV7-3 combines with J gene TRBJ2-6; TRBD1 agrees at 9 bases. The germline V gene encodes CDR1 SGHTA and CDR2 FQGTGA. The CDR3 sequence is 18 residues long. After removal of 5 bases from V and 0 bases from J, the junction contained 8 bases not matched to a gene. The full variable domain, its missing parts supplied by reference TRBV7-3 and TRBJ2-6, is GAGVSQTPSNKVTEKGKYVELRCDPISGHTALYWYRQSLGQGPEFLIYFQGTGAADDSGLPNDRFFAVRPEGSVSTLKIQRTERGDSAVYLCASSRGQGGGSGANVLTFGAGSRLTVL.

This chain uses TRBV10-1 with TRBJ1-2, with D possibly matching TRBD1 (6 bases). The CDR3 is made up of 16 amino acids. The V gene lost 4 bases and the J gene lost 0 bases, with 15 bases spanning the gap. Germline V gene sequence: CDR1 WNHNN, CDR2 SYGVQD (reference sequence). This CDR3 is CASSGAGEYSNYGYTF. The CDR3 coding sequence is TGCGCCAGCAGTGGAGCAGGGGAGTATTCTAACTATGGCTACACCTTC.

The chain carries TRBV6-5 and TRBJ1-2; D is undetermined. Germline V gene data show CDR1 as MNHEY and CDR2 as SVGAGI. The V end lost 4 bases, the J end lost 4 bases, and 10 bases lay between the germline ends. The length of the CDR3 is 13 residues. The CDR3 protein is CASSSGRSYGYTF. DNA for the CDR3: TGTGCCAGCAGTTCGGGCAGAAGCTATGGCTACACCTTC.

The V call is TRBV18, the J call TRBJ2-7; 7 bases are shared with TRBD2. The CDR3 spans 13 residues. Per germline, CDR1 KGHSH and CDR2 LQKENI. The V segment lost 3 bases and the J segment 3 bases; nucleotides outside the gene matches: 2. The CDR3 loop is CASSPGGGYEQYF. The CDR3 DNA reads as TGTGCCAGCTCACCGGGCGGGGGCTACGAGCAGTACTTC.

This chain links TRBV6-4 with TRBJ2-1; TRBD2 matches at 9 bases. The CDR3 length is 15 residues. V dropped 4 bases and J dropped 5; count of bases not matched to a gene: 6. Germline CDR1 is MRHNA and CDR2 is SNTAGT. The DNA of the CDR3 is TGTGCCAGCAGTGTCCGGATAGCGGGGGACAATGAGCAGTTCTTC. It is translated as CASSVRIAGDNEQFF.

The CDR3 sequence is CASAPGGIGGNTIYF. DNA for the CDR3: TGTGCTAGTGCCCCGGGGGGGATAGGCGGAAACACCATATATTTT. This rearrangement joins TRBV12-5 to TRBJ1-3, with a tentative D call TRBD1 (5 bases). The germline CDR1 and CDR2 sequences are LGHNT and FRNRAP. The CDR3 is 15 residues long. The V end was cut by 7 bases, the J end by 4 bases, with 17 bases between.

CDR3 nucleotides: TGTGCCAGCAGTGAGGACAGGTCAGCCATTCAGTACTTC. Translated: CASSEDRSAIQYF. The rearrangement links TRBV6-1 to TRBJ2-4; 7 bases line up with TRBD1. Germline CDR1 and CDR2: MNHNS and SASEGT. The trim removed 3 bases at V and 9 bases at J, leaving 5 bases unmatched. The CDR3 spans 13 residues.

This clone was seen only once. The J gene is TRBJ1-2, the V gene TRBV2; D might be TRBD1 (5 bases). Germline loops: CDR1 SNHLY, CDR2 FYNNEI. This CDR3 spans 14 amino acids. The V end lost 4 bases, the J end lost 5 bases, and 14 bases lay between the germline ends. The CDR3 sequence is CASSAVTDFYGYTF. As DNA, the CDR3 is TGTGCCAGCAGTGCCGTGACAGACTTTTATGGCTACACCTTC.

The gene calls are TRBV6-5 and TRBJ1-1, with D maybe TRBD1 (5 bases). The V gene's germline CDR1 is MNHEY and CDR2 SVGAGI. The CDR3 covers 13 residues. V gave up 6 bases and J gave up 1 base, with 9 bases separating them. CDR3 sequence reads: CASRQGPNTEAFF. The CDR3 DNA sequence: TGTGCCAGCAGGCAGGGACCGAACACTGAAGCTTTCTTT.

This chain links TRBV2 with TRBJ2-7; the D gene is possibly TRBD1 (5 bases). The ends were cut back, 0 bases at V and 3 bases at J, with 12 bases in the middle. Germline CDR1 SNHLY, CDR2 FYNNEI. CDR3 length: 15 residues. The DNA for the CDR3 is TGTGCCAGCAGTGAAGCCGCAGGGAACCTCTACGAGCAGTACTTC. Its protein is CASSEAAGNLYEQYF.

The chain has TRBV6-5 and TRBJ2-4, with 7 positions matching TRBD1. J was trimmed by 2 bases and V by 2 bases; bases with no gene match: 3. Germline V gene lookup returns CDR1 MNHEY and CDR2 SVGAGI. The CDR3 has 15 amino acids. CDR3 in amino acids: CASSYVTGPKNIQYF. The CDR3 bases are TGTGCCAGCAGTTACGTGACAGGGCCCAAAAACATTCAGTACTTC.

This clone appeared once. This chain links TRBV12-1 with TRBJ1-5; TRBD1 is the table's D call, not checked against the DNA. TRBV12-1 is a known pseudogene. There are 13 residues in the CDR3. CDR3 DNA: TGTGCCAGCAGCTTTGCCAGGGGTCAGCCCCAGCATTTT. It translates to CASSFARGQPQHF.

This chain links TRBV10-1 with TRBJ2-1; D might be TRBD2 (7 bases). The CDR3 contains 17 residues. Deletions cut 10 bases from V and 4 bases from J, with 26 bases between. Germline V lookup: CDR1 WNHNN, CDR2 SYGVQD (reference sequence). CDR3 residues: CANSKSPGRGPYNEQFF. Here the CDR3 DNA reads TGCGCCAACTCCAAGTCCCCAGGGCGGGGGCCGTACAATGAGCAGTTCTTC.

This rearrangement joins TRBV18 to TRBJ2-3, with 7 nucleotides matching TRBD1. The CDR3 loop spans 15 amino acids. Germline CDR1 KGHSH, CDR2 LQKENI. The junction had 6 bases not matched to a gene; V was cut back by 2 bases and J by 4 bases. In DNA form, the CDR3 reads TGTGCCAGCTCACCAACAGGGGTCTGGGCAGATACGCAGTATTTT. Amino acids: CASSPTGVWADTQYF.

This clone was seen once. The chain joins TRBV24-1 to TRBJ2-1; 12 nucleotides agree with TRBD2. Trimming removed 3 bases from V and 7 bases from J; junction bases left unmatched: 9. Looked up from germline, CDR1 is KGHDR and CDR2 is SFDVKD. The CDR3 has 17 amino acids. CDR3 nucleotide sequence: TGTGCCACCAGTGATGCCAGACTAGCGGGGGTATCGAATGAGCAGTTCTTC. Residues: CATSDARLAGVSNEQFF.

The rearrangement uses TRBV5-1 and TRBJ2-6; perhaps TRBD1 as D (6 bases). Looked up from germline, CDR1 is SGHRS and CDR2 is YFSETQ. This CDR3 is 17 amino acids long. V was shortened by 2 bases and J by 0 bases, with 12 bases between the two germline ends. Here the CDR3 reads CASSLNPGVSGANVLTF. The CDR3 DNA sequence: TGCGCCAGCAGCTTAAACCCAGGGGTCTCTGGGGCCAACGTCCTGACTTTC.

The rearrangement links TRBV7-9 to TRBJ1-6; TRBD1 is a possible D gene (6 bases). Germline V gene sequence: CDR1 SEHNR, CDR2 FQNEAQ (reference sequence). The CDR3 has 16 residues. Trimming left V 5 bases short and J 3 bases short, with 14 bases between. The CDR3 sequence: CASSLPLGGYNSPLHF. CDR3 coding DNA: TGTGCCAGCAGCCTGCCTCTAGGGGGCTATAATTCACCCCTCCACTTT.

The chain carries TRBV18 and TRBJ2-3; 15 bases align to TRBD2. Per germline, CDR1 KGHSH and CDR2 LQKENI. This CDR3 has 16 amino acids. Trimming at V came to 3 bases and at J to 5 bases, leaving 3 bases not matched to a gene. The CDR3 DNA reads as TGTGCCAGCTCACCCGGACTAGCGGGGGGGGGAGATACGCAGTATTTT. Translated: CASSPGLAGGGDTQYF.

The genes are TRBV7-9 and TRBJ1-3, with D possibly TRBD1 on 5 matching bases. Germline V gives CDR1 SEHNR, CDR2 FQNEAQ (reference sequence). The CDR3 length is 15 residues. Trimming removed 2 bases at V and 0 bases at J, with 8 bases between. CDR3 loop: CASSLRGVSGNTIYF. In DNA form, the CDR3 reads TGTGCCAGCAGCTTACGAGGGGTCTCTGGAAACACCATATATTTT.

The V and J genes are TRBV30 and TRBJ2-7; D unclear. The germline CDR1 and CDR2 sequences are GTSNPN and SVGIG (reference sequence). The CDR3 length is 14 residues. V was cut by 2 bases and J by 4 bases, with 15 bases left in between. CDR3 sequence (DNA): TGTGCCTGGAGTAAGCAAGGAAGTTATTACGAGCAGTACTTC. It specifies CAWSKQGSYYEQYF.